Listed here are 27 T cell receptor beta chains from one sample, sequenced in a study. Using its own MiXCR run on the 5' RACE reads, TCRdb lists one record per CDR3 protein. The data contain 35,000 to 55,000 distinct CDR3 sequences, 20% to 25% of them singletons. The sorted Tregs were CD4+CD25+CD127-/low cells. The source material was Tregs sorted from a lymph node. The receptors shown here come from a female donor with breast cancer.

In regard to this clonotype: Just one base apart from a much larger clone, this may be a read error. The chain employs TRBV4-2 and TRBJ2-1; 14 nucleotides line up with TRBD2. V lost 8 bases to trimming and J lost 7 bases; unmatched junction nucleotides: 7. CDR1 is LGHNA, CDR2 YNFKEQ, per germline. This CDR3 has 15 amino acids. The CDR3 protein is CASGPGTSGSNEQFF. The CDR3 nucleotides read TGTGCCAGCGGCCCCGGGACTAGCGGGAGTAATGAGCAGTTCTTC.

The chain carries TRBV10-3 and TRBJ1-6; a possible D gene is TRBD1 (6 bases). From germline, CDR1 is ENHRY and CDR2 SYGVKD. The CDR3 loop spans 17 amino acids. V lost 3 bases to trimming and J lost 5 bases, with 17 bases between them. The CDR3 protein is CAISDPNRQANNSPLHF. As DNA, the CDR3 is TGTGCCATCAGTGACCCCAACCGACAGGCGAATAATTCACCCCTCCACTTT.

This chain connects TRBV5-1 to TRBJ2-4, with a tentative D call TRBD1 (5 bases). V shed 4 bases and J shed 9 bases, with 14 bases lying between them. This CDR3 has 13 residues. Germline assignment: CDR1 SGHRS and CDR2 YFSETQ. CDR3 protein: CASSRKVQGIQYF. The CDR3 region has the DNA TGCGCCAGCAGCCGAAAGGTCCAGGGCATTCAGTACTTC.

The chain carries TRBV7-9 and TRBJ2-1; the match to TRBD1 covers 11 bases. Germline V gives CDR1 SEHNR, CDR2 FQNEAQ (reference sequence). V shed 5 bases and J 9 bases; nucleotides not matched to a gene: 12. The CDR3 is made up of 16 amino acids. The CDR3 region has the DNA TGTGCCAGCAGCCCCCCGCAGGGACAGGGGGTAGGTGAGCAGTTCTTC. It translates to CASSPPQGQGVGEQFF.

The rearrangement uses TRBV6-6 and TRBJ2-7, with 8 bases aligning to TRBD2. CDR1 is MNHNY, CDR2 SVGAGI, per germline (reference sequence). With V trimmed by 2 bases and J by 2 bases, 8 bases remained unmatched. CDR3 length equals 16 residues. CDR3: CASSYPKRESPYEQYF. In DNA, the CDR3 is TGTGCCAGCAGTTACCCTAAGCGGGAGAGTCCCTACGAGCAGTACTTC.

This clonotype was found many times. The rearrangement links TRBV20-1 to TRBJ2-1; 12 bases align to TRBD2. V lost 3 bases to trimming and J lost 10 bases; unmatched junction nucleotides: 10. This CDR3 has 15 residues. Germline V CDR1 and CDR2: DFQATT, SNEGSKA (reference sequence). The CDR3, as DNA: TGCAGTGCTAGTGATACTAGCGGGAGGATAAGGGAGCAGTTCTTC. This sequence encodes CSASDTSGRIREQFF.

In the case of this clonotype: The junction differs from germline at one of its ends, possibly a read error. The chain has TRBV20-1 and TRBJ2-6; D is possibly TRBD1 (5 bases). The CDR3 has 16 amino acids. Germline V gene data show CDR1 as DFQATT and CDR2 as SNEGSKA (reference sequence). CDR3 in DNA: TGCAGTGCTAGAGGTTCCAAAGGCGCTGGGGCAAACGTCCTGACTTTC. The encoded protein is CSARGSKGAGANVLTF.

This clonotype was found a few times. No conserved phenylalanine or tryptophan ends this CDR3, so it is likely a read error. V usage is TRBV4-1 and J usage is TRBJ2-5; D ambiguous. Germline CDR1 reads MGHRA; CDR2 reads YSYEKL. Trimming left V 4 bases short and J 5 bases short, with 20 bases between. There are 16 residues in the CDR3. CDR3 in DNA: TGCGCCAGCAGCCCCTCTAGGTTGGCTTTTGGGGAGACCCAGTACTCC. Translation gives CASSPSRLAFGETQYS.

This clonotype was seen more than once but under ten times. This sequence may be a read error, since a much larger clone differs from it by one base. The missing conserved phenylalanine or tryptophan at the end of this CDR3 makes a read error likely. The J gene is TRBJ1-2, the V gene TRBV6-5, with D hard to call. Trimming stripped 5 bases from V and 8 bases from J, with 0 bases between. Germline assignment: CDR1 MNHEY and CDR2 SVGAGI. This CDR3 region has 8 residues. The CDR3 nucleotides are TGTGCCAGCAGTGGCTACACCGTC. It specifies CASSGYTV.

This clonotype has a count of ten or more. The CDR3 loop is CSATTGTEAFF. The CDR3 bases are TGCAGTGCTACCACCGGGACAGAAGCTTTCTTT. This chain connects TRBV20-1 to TRBJ1-1, with a weak D call TRBD1 (6 bases). V was cut by 4 bases and J by 8 bases, with 11 bases left in between. Per the germline V gene, CDR1 is DFQATT and CDR2 is SNEGSKA (reference sequence). The CDR3 runs 11 residues.

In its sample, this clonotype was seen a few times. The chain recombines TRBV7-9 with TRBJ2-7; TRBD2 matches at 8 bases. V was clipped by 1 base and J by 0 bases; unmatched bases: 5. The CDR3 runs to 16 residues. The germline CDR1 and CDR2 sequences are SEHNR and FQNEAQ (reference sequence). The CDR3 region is CASSLVSSGPSYEQYF. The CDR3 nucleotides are TGTGCCAGCAGCTTAGTGTCTAGCGGGCCCTCCTACGAGCAGTACTTC. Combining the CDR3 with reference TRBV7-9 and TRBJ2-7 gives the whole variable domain DTGVSQNPRHKITKRGQNVTFRCDPISEHNRLYWYRQTLGQGPEFLTYFQNEAQLEKSRLLSDRFSAERPKGSFSTLEIQRTEQGDSAMYLCASSLVSSGPSYEQYFGPGTRLTVT.

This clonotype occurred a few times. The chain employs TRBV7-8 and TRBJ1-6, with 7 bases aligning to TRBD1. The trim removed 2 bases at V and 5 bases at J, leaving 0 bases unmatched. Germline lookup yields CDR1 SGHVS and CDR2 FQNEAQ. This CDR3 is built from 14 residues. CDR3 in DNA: TGTGCCAGCAGCTTACAGGGGGATAATTCACCCCTCCACTTT. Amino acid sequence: CASSLQGDNSPLHF.

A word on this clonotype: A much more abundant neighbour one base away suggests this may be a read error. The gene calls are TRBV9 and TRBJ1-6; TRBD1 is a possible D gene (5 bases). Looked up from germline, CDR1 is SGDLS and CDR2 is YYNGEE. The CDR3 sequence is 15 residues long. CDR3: CASSETGTWNSPLYF. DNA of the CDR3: TGTGCCAGCAGCGAGACCGGGACCTGGAATTCACCCCTCTACTTT.

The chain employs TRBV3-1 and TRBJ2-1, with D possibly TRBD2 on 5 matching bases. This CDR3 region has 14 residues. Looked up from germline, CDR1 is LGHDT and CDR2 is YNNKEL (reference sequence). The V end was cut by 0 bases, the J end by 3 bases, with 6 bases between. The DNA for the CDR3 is TGTGCCAGCAGCCAAGAACTAGACTACAATGAGCAGTTCTTC. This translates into CASSQELDYNEQFF.

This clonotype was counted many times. In DNA form, the CDR3 reads TGTGCCAGCAGCCCCAGCCCCCCAACGGGGACCCAGTACTTC. Its protein is CASSPSPPTGTQYF. V gene TRBV9 combines with J gene TRBJ2-5, with D uncertain. The CDR3 is made up of 14 amino acids. Germline V lookup: CDR1 SGDLS, CDR2 YYNGEE. V shed 4 bases and J shed 7 bases, with 17 bases lying between them.

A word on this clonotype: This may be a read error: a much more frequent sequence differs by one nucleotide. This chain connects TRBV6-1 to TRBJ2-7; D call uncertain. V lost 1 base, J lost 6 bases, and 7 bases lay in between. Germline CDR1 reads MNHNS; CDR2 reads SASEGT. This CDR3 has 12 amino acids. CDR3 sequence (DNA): TGTGCCAGCAGTGAAGGGCATCCCGAGCAGTACTTC. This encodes CASSEGHPEQYF.

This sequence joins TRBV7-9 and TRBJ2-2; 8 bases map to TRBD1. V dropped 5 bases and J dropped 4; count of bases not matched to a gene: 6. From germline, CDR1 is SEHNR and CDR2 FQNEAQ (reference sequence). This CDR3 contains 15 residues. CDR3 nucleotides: TGTGCCAGCAGCCCCAGGGGGCAGGGCACCGGGGAGCTGTTTTTT. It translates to CASSPRGQGTGELFF.

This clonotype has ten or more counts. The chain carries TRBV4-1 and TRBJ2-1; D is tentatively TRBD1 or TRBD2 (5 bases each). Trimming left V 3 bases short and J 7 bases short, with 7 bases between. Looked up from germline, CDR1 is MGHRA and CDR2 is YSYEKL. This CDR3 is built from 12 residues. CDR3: CASSQGRNEQFF. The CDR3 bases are TGCGCCAGCAGCCAGGGACGGAATGAGCAGTTCTTC.

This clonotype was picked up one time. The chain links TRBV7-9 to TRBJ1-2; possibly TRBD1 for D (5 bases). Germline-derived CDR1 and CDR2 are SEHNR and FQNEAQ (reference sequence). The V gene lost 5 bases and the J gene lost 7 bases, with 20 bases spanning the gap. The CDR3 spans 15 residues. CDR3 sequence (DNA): TGTGCCAGCAGCGCAGGGACGGTGGTCGAAACTGGCTACACCTTC. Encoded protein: CASSAGTVVETGYTF. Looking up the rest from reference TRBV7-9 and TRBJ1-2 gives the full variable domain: DTGVSQNPRHKITKRGQNVTFRCDPISEHNRLYWYRQTLGQGPEFLTYFQNEAQLEKSRLLSDRFSAERPKGSFSTLEIQRTEQGDSAMYLCASSAGTVVETGYTFGSGTRLTVV.

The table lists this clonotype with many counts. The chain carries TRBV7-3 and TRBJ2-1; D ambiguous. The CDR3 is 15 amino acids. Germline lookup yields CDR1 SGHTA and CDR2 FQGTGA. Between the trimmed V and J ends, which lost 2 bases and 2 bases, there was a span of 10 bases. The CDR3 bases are TGTGCCAGCAGCTTAGAACTTACTCCCTACAATGAGCAGTTCTTC. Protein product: CASSLELTPYNEQFF. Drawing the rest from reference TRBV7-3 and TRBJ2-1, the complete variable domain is GAGVSQTPSNKVTEKGKYVELRCDPISGHTALYWYRQSLGQGPEFLIYFQGTGAADDSGLPNDRFFAVRPEGSVSTLKIQRTERGDSAVYLCASSLELTPYNEQFFGPGTRLTVL.

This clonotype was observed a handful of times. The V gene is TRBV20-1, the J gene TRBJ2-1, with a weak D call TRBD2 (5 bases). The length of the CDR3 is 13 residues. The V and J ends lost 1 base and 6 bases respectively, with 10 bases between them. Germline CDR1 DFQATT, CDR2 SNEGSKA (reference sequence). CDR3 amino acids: CSARVWTSNEQFF. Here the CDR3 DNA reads TGCAGTGCTAGAGTGTGGACTTCCAATGAGCAGTTCTTC.

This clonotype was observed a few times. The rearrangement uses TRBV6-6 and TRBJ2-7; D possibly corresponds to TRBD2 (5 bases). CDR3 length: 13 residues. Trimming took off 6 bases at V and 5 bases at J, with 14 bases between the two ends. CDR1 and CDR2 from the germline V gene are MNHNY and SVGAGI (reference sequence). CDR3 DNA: TGTGCCAGCAGCCGCCGTCTCGGGAACGAGCAGTACTTC. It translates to CASSRRLGNEQYF.

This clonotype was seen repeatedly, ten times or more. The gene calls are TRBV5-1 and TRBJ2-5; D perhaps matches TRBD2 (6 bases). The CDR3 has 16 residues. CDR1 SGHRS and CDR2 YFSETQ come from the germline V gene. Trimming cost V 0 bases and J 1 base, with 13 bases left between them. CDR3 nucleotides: TGCGCCAGCAGCTTGGGGCCAGCGGGCCGCCAAGAGACCCAGTACTTC. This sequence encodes CASSLGPAGRQETQYF.

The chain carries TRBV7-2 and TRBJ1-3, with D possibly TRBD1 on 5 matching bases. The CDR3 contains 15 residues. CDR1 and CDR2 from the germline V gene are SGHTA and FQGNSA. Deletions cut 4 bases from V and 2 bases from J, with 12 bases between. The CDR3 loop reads CASSSWSGAGNTIYF. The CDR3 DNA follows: TGTGCCAGCAGCTCCTGGTCGGGGGCTGGAAACACCATATATTTT.

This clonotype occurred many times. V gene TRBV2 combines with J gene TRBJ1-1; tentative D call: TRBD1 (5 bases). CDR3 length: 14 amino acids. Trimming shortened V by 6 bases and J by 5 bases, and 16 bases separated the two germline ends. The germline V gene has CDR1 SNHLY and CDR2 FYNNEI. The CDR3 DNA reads TGTGCCAGCAGAGCCGGGACCTCTTTAACTGAAGCTTTCTTT. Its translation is CASRAGTSLTEAFF.

CDR3 loop: CASSLLLGPGTYEQYF. CDR3 DNA sequence: TGTGCCAGCAGTTTACTCCTAGGACCGGGTACCTACGAGCAGTACTTC. The chain employs TRBV28 and TRBJ2-7; D uncertain. There are 16 residues in the CDR3. The V and J ends lost 2 bases and 2 bases respectively, with 16 bases between them. CDR1 is MDHEN and CDR2 is SYDVKM in the germline V gene.

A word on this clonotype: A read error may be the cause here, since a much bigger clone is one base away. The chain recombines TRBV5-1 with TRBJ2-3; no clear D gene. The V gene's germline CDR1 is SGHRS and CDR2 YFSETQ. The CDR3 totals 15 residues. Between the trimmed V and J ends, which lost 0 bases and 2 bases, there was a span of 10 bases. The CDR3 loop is CASSLGLASTDTQYF. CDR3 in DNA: TGCGCCAGCAGCTTGGGGCTCGCCTCCACAGATACGCAGTATTTT.